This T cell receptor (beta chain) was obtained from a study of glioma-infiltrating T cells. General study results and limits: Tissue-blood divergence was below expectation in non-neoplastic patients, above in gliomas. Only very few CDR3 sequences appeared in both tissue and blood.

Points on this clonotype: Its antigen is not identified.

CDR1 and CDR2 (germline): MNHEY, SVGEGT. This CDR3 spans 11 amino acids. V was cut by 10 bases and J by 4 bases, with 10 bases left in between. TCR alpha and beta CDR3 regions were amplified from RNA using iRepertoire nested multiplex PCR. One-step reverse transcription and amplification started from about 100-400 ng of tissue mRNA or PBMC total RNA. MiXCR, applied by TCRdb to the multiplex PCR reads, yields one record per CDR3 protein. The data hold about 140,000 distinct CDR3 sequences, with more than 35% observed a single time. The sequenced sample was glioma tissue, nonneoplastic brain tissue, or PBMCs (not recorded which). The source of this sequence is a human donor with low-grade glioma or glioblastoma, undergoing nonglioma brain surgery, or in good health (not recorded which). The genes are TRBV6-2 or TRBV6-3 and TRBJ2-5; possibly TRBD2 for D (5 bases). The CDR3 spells CATERGETQYF. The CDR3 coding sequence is TGTGCCACCGAACGGGGAGAGACCCAGTACTTC.